The 32 T cell receptor beta chains presented below share a single source sample, sequenced in a study of blood T cell repertoires in COVID-19. Using immunoSEQ multiplex PCR, the repertoire was profiled, and TCRdb retains in-frame clones only, with some absent. The sample shows fewer than 150,000 clones, roughly nine tenths of them seen only once. The sequenced sample was peripheral blood. These receptors all stem from a man aged 65-85 years who had recovered from COVID-19.

This clone has only a few counts. The chain links TRBV21-1 to TRBJ1-5; TRBD1, as called in the table, went unchecked against the DNA. TRBV21-1 is a pseudogene locus. The CDR3 covers 17 residues. DNA of the CDR3: TGTGCCAGCAGCCGCTCCCCCGGGACAGGGGAAAATCAGCCCCAGCATTTT. This translates into CASSRSPGTGENQPQHF.

J is TRBJ2-5 and V is TRBV11-1, with a weak D call TRBD1 (5 bases). This CDR3 has 15 amino acids. Trimming took 5 bases from V and 4 from J, leaving 17 bases between them. Germline CDR1 is SGHAT and CDR2 is FQDESV (reference sequence). The CDR3 DNA reads TGTGCCAGCAGCCCCAGGGCAGGGTTTGGAGAGACCCAGTACTTC. The encoded protein is CASSPRAGFGETQYF.

This chain links TRBV30 with TRBJ2-7; maybe TRBD1 (6 bases). The germline V gene encodes CDR1 GTSNPN and CDR2 SVGIG (reference sequence). V lost 7 bases to trimming and J lost 5 bases, with 15 bases between them. The CDR3 extends over 12 amino acids. CDR3 in amino acids: CASYRVGDEQYF. The DNA for the CDR3 is TGTGCCTCCTACAGGGTTGGGGACGAGCAGTACTTC.

The chain links TRBV10-1 to TRBJ2-2, with TRBD2 matching 7 bases. There are 15 residues in the CDR3. Germline V gene data show CDR1 as WNHNN and CDR2 as SYGVQD (reference sequence). The junction had 8 bases not matched to a gene; V was cut back by 3 bases and J by 7 bases. In DNA form, the CDR3 reads TGCGCCAGCAGTGATGGTGGCGGGGGATACGGGGAGCTGTTTTTT. Translating it yields CASSDGGGGYGELFF.

The gene calls are TRBV28 and TRBJ1-1; 7 bases agree with TRBD1. Per the germline V gene, CDR1 is MDHEN and CDR2 is SYDVKM. The length of the CDR3 is 13 residues. The ends lost 6 bases at V and 6 bases at J; junction bases unmatched: 7. The CDR3, as DNA: TGTGCCAGCAGAACCGACAGGGAGTCTGAAGCTTTCTTT. This translates into CASRTDRESEAFF.

This clone was detected only a few times. The chain carries TRBV29-1 and TRBJ1-1; the match to TRBD1 covers 9 bases. V was clipped by 3 bases and J by 5 bases; unmatched bases: 4. The CDR3 is made up of 13 amino acids. CDR1 is SQVTM and CDR2 is ANQGSEA in the germline V gene. The CDR3 here is CSVDTGGWTEAFF. CDR3 bases: TGCAGCGTTGATACAGGGGGCTGGACTGAAGCTTTCTTT.

The rearrangement uses TRBV5-1 and TRBJ1-6, with D perhaps TRBD1 (6 bases). The V and J ends lost 4 bases and 3 bases respectively, with 14 bases between them. Looked up from germline, CDR1 is SGHRS and CDR2 is YFSETQ. The CDR3 is 16 residues long. DNA of the CDR3: TGCGCCAGCAGCCCTTACAGGGATGGCTATAATTCACCCCTCCACTTT. Translation gives CASSPYRDGYNSPLHF.

CDR3 bases: TGTGCCAGCTCACCTAGGGGGAACGGAGCTTTCTTT. Protein sequence: CASSPRGNGAFF. The chain joins TRBV18 to TRBJ1-1; TRBD1 might be the D (6 bases). Germline V CDR1 and CDR2: KGHSH, LQKENI. The CDR3 is 12 residues long. Deletions cut 3 bases from V and 10 bases from J, with 12 bases between.

In its sample, this clone was seen once. The rearrangement uses TRBV13 and TRBJ2-2; tentative D call: TRBD2 (5 bases). V gave up 4 bases and J gave up 0 bases, with 12 bases separating them. Germline CDR1 and CDR2: PRHDT and FYEKMQ (reference sequence). The CDR3 consists of 16 residues. The CDR3 DNA follows: TGTGCCAGCAGCTACGGACTCATCGCGAACACCGGGGAGCTGTTTTTT. Translation gives CASSYGLIANTGELFF.

This clone appeared many times. The chain is built from TRBV9 and TRBJ2-7, with 8 bases aligning to TRBD1. J was trimmed by 3 bases and V by 4 bases; bases with no gene match: 6. CDR3 length: 14 residues. The germline gives CDR1 SGDLS, CDR2 YYNGEE. The CDR3 DNA reads as TGTGCCAGCAGCCCCGGGACAGGCTTCTACGAGCAGTACTTC. Amino acids: CASSPGTGFYEQYF.

This rearrangement joins TRBV2 to TRBJ1-6; 7 bases map to TRBD1. The CDR3 is 14 residues long. Germline lookup yields CDR1 SNHLY and CDR2 FYNNEI. The V segment lost 9 bases and the J segment 7 bases; nucleotides outside the gene matches: 9. In DNA form, the CDR3 reads TGTGCCAGAGACTCCGGGACAGCAAATTCACCCCTCCACTTT. It encodes CARDSGTANSPLHF.

This clone was seen a single time. The V and J genes are TRBV6-5 and TRBJ1-6; perhaps TRBD1 as D (6 bases). V shed 5 bases and J shed 7 bases, with 12 bases lying between them. Germline CDR1 MNHEY, CDR2 SVGAGI. CDR3 size: 14 residues. The CDR3 nucleotides read TGTGCCAGCAGTCCCCGGACAGAAAATTCACCCCTCCACTTT. Amino acids: CASSPRTENSPLHF.

The rearrangement joins TRBV9 to TRBJ2-5; 11 positions agree with TRBD2. The junction had 8 bases not matched to a gene; V was cut back by 5 bases and J by 5 bases. This CDR3 is 15 amino acids long. Germline CDR1 is SGDLS and CDR2 is YYNGEE. The CDR3 loop is CASSVSGGASETQYF. CDR3 nucleotides: TGTGCCAGCAGTGTTAGCGGGGGGGCCTCGGAGACCCAGTACTTC.

The chain uses TRBV20-1 and TRBJ1-2; D is ambiguous. This CDR3 comprises 10 residues. Germline-derived CDR1 and CDR2 are DFQATT and SNEGSKA (reference sequence). V lost 7 bases and J lost 5, with 8 bases in between. The CDR3 protein is CSVSGYGYTF. The DNA for the CDR3 is TGCAGTGTATCGGGGTATGGCTACACCTTC.

The V and J genes are TRBV19 and TRBJ2-3, with a weak D call TRBD2 (6 bases). V shed 3 bases and J shed 0 bases, with 13 bases lying between them. The V gene's germline CDR1 is LNHDA and CDR2 SQIVND (reference sequence). The length of the CDR3 is 16 residues. The CDR3 is CASSMEGGRSTDTQYF. The CDR3 bases are TGTGCCAGTAGTATGGAGGGAGGCCGCAGCACAGATACGCAGTATTTT.

The chain has TRBV28 and TRBJ1-5; the D is unclear. The V end was cut by 6 bases, the J end by 4 bases, with 7 bases between. This CDR3 is built from 12 residues. Looked up from germline, CDR1 is MDHEN and CDR2 is SYDVKM. CDR3 bases: TGTGCCAGCAGCCTATATAATCAGCCCCAGCATTTT. Protein product: CASSLYNQPQHF.

This clone was seen only a few times. The rearrangement uses TRBV2 and TRBJ2-3; 7 bases match TRBD2. Germline V lookup: CDR1 SNHLY, CDR2 FYNNEI. Losses at the gene ends were 6 bases for V and 6 bases for J; bases not matched to a gene: 9. The CDR3 is 14 residues long. CDR3 region: CASSGTTPADTQYF. The CDR3 region has the DNA TGTGCCAGCAGCGGGACTACCCCCGCGGATACGCAGTATTTT.

The V call is TRBV6-5, the J call TRBJ2-1; D gene ambiguous. The CDR3 sequence is 14 residues long. Trimming pared 6 bases from V and 0 bases from J, leaving 9 bases between. Germline values: CDR1 MNHEY, CDR2 SVGAGI. The DNA for the CDR3 is TGTGCCAGCAGGATCCCCGGCTCCTACAATGAGCAGTTCTTC. Amino acid sequence: CASRIPGSYNEQFF.

In its sample, this clone was seen a few times. The chain carries TRBV4-1 and TRBJ2-1; TRBD2 matches at 9 bases. Germline V gene data show CDR1 as MGHRA and CDR2 as YSYEKL. This CDR3 is built from 15 residues. The junction had 9 bases not matched to a gene; V was cut back by 3 bases and J by 9 bases. The CDR3 DNA follows: TGCGCCAGCAGCCAGCTAGCGGGGTTGGTCCGTGAGCAGTTCTTC. It translates to CASSQLAGLVREQFF.

The sample holds a few counts of this clone. The chain recombines TRBV5-8 with TRBJ1-6, with D maybe TRBD1 (6 bases). Between the trimmed V and J ends, which lost 5 bases and 6 bases, there was a span of 12 bases. Germline V gives CDR1 SGHTS, CDR2 YDEGEE. This CDR3 is 14 amino acids long. The CDR3 region is CASSAGGGNSPLHF. The CDR3 region has the DNA TGTGCCAGCAGTGCGGGGGGCGGTAATTCACCCCTCCACTTT.

The CDR3 nucleotides read TGCGCCAGCAGCCAAGAATTAGGGGGCTACGAGCAGTACTTC. This translates into CASSQELGGYEQYF. The chain couples TRBV4-3 to TRBJ2-7, with D tentatively TRBD1 (6 bases). This CDR3 has 14 amino acids. V was cut by 0 bases and J by 3 bases, with 9 bases left in between. CDR1 and CDR2 from the germline V gene are LGHNA and YSLEER.

This chain joins TRBV24-1 and TRBJ2-5; 7 positions match TRBD1. The V and J ends lost 4 bases and 1 base, in that order; junction bases with no gene match: 5. CDR1 is KGHDR, CDR2 SFDVKD, per germline. CDR3 length equals 15 residues. CDR3 sequence (DNA): TGTGCCACCAGTGACGTTAGGGGGCTCCAAGAGACCCAGTACTTC. Translation gives CATSDVRGLQETQYF.

Worth noting for this clone: This specimen includes other DNA sequences encoding the same CDR3. The chain carries TRBV5-1 and TRBJ2-7; tentatively, D is TRBD2 (6 bases). The V and J ends lost 2 bases and 3 bases respectively, with 9 bases between them. The CDR3 has 13 residues. Germline values: CDR1 SGHRS, CDR2 YFSETQ. Written as DNA, the CDR3 is TGCGCCAGCAGCTTAACTAGCTACTACGAGCAGTACTTC. Its protein is CASSLTSYYEQYF.

The chain recombines TRBV5-4 with TRBJ2-5; D is unresolved. This CDR3 contains 13 residues. From germline, CDR1 is SGHNT and CDR2 YYREEE (reference sequence). With 2 bases removed from V and 8 bases from J, the gap between germline ends came to 13 bases. CDR3 region: CASSLTTEITQYF. The CDR3 bases are TGTGCCAGCAGCTTAACTACGGAGATTACCCAGTACTTC.

This sequence joins TRBV20-1 and TRBJ2-2; perhaps TRBD2 as D (6 bases). The CDR3 totals 14 residues. Germline V CDR1 and CDR2: DFQATT, SNEGSKA (reference sequence). The V end lost 3 bases, the J end lost 4 bases, and 12 bases lay between the germline ends. In DNA form, the CDR3 reads TGCAGTGCTAGTGGCCAGGGAGGCACCGGGGAGCTGTTTTTT. This codes for CSASGQGGTGELFF.

The chain recombines TRBV12-3 or TRBV12-4 with TRBJ1-2; D uncertain. The V end lost 3 bases, the J end lost 4 bases, and 9 bases lay between the germline ends. This CDR3 region has 13 residues. The CDR3 sequence: CASSFKGGYGYTF. As DNA, the CDR3 is TGTGCCAGCAGTTTTAAGGGAGGCTATGGCTACACCTTC.

V and J are TRBV7-8 and TRBJ2-3, with 11 bases identical to TRBD2. The CDR3 totals 15 residues. Looked up from germline, CDR1 is SGHVS and CDR2 is FQNEAQ. V gave up 0 bases and J gave up 6 bases; unmatched junction bases: 2. The CDR3 is CASSLALAGADTQYF. In nucleotides, the CDR3 is TGTGCCAGCAGCTTAGCACTAGCGGGGGCGGATACGCAGTATTTT.

V is TRBV3-1 (or the pseudogene TRBV3-2) and J is TRBJ1-1; D not resolved. The CDR3 length is 13 residues. From germline, CDR1 is LGHDT and CDR2 YNNKEL (reference sequence). V gave up 1 base and J gave up 4 bases, with 7 bases separating them. CDR3: CASSQVGSTEAFF. The CDR3 DNA sequence: TGTGCCAGCAGCCAAGTGGGGAGCACTGAAGCTTTCTTT.

The genes are TRBV6-4 and TRBJ2-1, with 16 bases identical to TRBD2. Trimming took 8 bases from V and 7 from J; bases not matched to a gene: 5. Germline CDR1 MRHNA, CDR2 SNTAGT. This CDR3 is built from 15 residues. CDR3 sequence reads: CASPGTSGGENEQFF. Here the CDR3 DNA reads TGTGCCAGCCCAGGGACTAGCGGGGGGGAGAATGAGCAGTTCTTC.

The V call is TRBV28, the J call TRBJ2-1; a possible D gene is TRBD1 (5 bases). This CDR3 is built from 15 residues. The V gene lost 1 base and the J gene lost 5 bases, with 12 bases spanning the gap. In germline, CDR1 is MDHEN, CDR2 SYDVKM. Here the CDR3 DNA reads TGTGCCAGCAGTTTATATGGGGCCGGCAACAATGAGCAGTTCTTC. Encoded protein: CASSLYGAGNNEQFF. Full variable domain (remainder filled in from reference TRBV28 and TRBJ2-1): DVKVTQSSRYLVKRTGEKVFLECVQDMDHENMFWYRQDPGLGLRLIYFSYDVKMKEKGDIPEGYSVSREKKERFSLILESASTNQTSMYLCASSLYGAGNNEQFFGPGTRLTVL.

The chain uses TRBV15 and TRBJ2-3; 8 bases are a match to TRBD2. The V and J ends lost 1 base and 0 bases, in that order; junction bases with no gene match: 9. The germline gives CDR1 LNHNV, CDR2 YYDKDF (reference sequence). This CDR3 is built from 18 residues. CDR3 in DNA: TGTGCCACCAGCAGAGGCCGCGCGGGAGGCACTAGCACAGATACGCAGTATTTT. Protein: CATSRGRAGGTSTDTQYF.

The V and J genes are TRBV19 and TRBJ1-4, with TRBD1 identical over 8 bases. The CDR3 is made up of 14 amino acids. V was pared by 3 bases and J by 8 bases, with 5 bases of the junction left unmatched. Germline-derived CDR1 and CDR2 are LNHDA and SQIVND (reference sequence). The CDR3 spells CASSIRTGREKLFF. CDR3 sequence (DNA): TGTGCCAGTAGTATCCGGACAGGGCGCGAAAAACTGTTTTTT.